This entry concerns a single TCR beta chain. This record belongs to a study of early stage breast cancer tumors. The method was immunoSEQ multiplex PCR; TCRdb's version includes in-frame clones alone and lacks a portion of them. The sample has 25,000 to 30,000 clones; roughly 81% are singletons. The clonotype comes from a person in their fifties with breast cancer. The source material was blood.

The CDR3, as DNA: TGTGCCAGTAGTATGGGACTAGCGGGAGTTAATATCGGGGAGCTGTTTTTT. Translating gives CASSMGLAGVNIGELFF. J is TRBJ2-2 and V is TRBV19; TRBD2 agrees at 14 bases. The CDR3 spans 17 residues. The V gene's germline CDR1 is LNHDA and CDR2 SQIVND (reference sequence). With 3 bases clipped from V and 7 bases from J, the junction kept 7 bases outside the gene matches.